This T cell receptor beta chain came from a study of tissue T cells after allogeneic stem cell transplantation. Overall study findings and caveats: Few T cell clones were shared across patients, but motif clusters showed tissue-specific shared signatures.

Regarding this clone: Its matching antigen is unknown. Gene and germline names: mouse. Read sequence stops 1 residue before the CDR3 end, and the germline J gene provides the missing end. Other nucleotide sequences from this sample produce the same CDR3.

Germline CDR1 reads NNHNN; CDR2 reads SYGAGS (reference sequence). The ends lost 3 bases at V and 5 bases at J; junction bases unmatched: 2. The CDR3 loop spans 14 amino acids. Sequencing of TCRbeta CDR3 at survey depth gave sequences and template counts. TCRdb's copy holds only in-frame clones and misses some; the assay was immunoSEQ multiplex PCR. The data contain 48,000 or so clones, 65% to 80% of them singletons. This sequence was found in a pool of C57BL/6 mice in good health. Sequencing was carried out using sorted cells pooled from one or two spleens. The chain combines TRBV13-2 with TRBJ2-2, with 9 nucleotides matching TRBD2. CDR3 sequence reads: CASGGDWGTGQLYF. The CDR3 DNA, read in part, is TGTGCCAGCGGTGGAGACTGGGGGACCGGGCAGCTCTAC.